The following is a TCR beta chain sequence with its context. Its antigen has not been determined. Base qualities are not recorded, but no much larger clone differs from it by a single base. Ficoll-Paque density gradient centrifugation was the method used to isolate PBMCs. CDR1 MDHEN and CDR2 SYDVKM were looked up in the germline V gene. Trimming at the junction amounts to 7 bases on V and 3 bases on J, and the germline ends lie 18 bases apart. The CDR3 measures 15 amino acids from cysteine to phenylalanine. Kept here is only the CDR3 DNA, which spans 45 bases and is read in frame from base 1. These data belong to a study of T-cell memory formation after mild COVID-19 (dated by TCRdb to about 2021). Looking at the study overall: TCR sequence clusters from the two donors were largely donor specific. T-cell clones expanding and contracting after mild COVID-19 in a couple of donors were tracked by longitudinal TCRalpha and TCRbeta repertoire sequencing. Two young, previously healthy adult volunteers made up the cohort, one male and one female. Here is what the overall study found, with its caveats: Some responding clones were detected in pre-infection memory, suggesting pre-existing cross-reactive memory T cells joined the SARS-CoV-2 response. Contracting CD4+ clones were found mainly in CM and EM memory subsets, while CD8+ clones were enriched in EMRA. The study included only a couple of mild cases, and larger cohorts that include severe cases with pre-infection samples were judged to be necessary. Clones contracting from day 15 to 85 had balanced CD4/CD8 phenotypes, while a second wave expanding from day 15 to 37 was biased towards CD4+. Whether the second-wave clones peaking on day 37 were SARS-CoV-2 specific was not confirmed.

TCRdb names Illumina NovaSeq 6000 as the instrument used. TCRalpha and TCRbeta cDNA libraries were built by 5'RACE with constant-segment primers, adding sample barcodes and unique molecular identifiers. RNA was extracted from every sample with Trizol reagent. Library amplification was performed in two PCR steps, and a second sample barcode and Illumina TruSeq adapters were introduced in the second step. Sequencing of libraries was performed on an Illumina NovaSeq with 2 x 150 bp paired-end reads. Regarding the original processing steps: The reads were demultiplexed and collapsed into UMI-guided consensus sequences using migec v1.2.7. Using mixcr v2.1.11, the UMI consensuses were aligned to TRA and TRB V and J templates and assembled into clonotypes. Clonotypes were classified as expanded or contracted when called significant by both edgeR and NoisET, with noise models trained on biological replicates. edgeR calls used a false discovery rate-adjusted p below 0.01 and a log2 fold-change threshold of 1. PCA with hierarchical clustering of max-normalized trajectories of the 1000 most abundant clonotypes was used as exploratory dynamics analysis. Separately sequenced CD4+ and CD8+ repertoires were used to assign a CD4 or CD8 phenotype to each responding clone. TCRdb ran its own pipeline on the public reads, namely fastp trimming at Q25 and MiXCR clone calling, and kept in-frame beta chains. Identical CDR3 protein sequences are pooled into one entry, listed with their most common genes and DNA. None of the V and J calls come from the authors' own analysis; TCRdb made them. This sample is represented by 450,000 to 650,000 distinct CDR3 sequences; less than 25% of them were singletons. Of the sample, roughly 8.1% is held by the ten largest clones.

The receptor chain draws on TRBV28 and TRBJ2-5; the D segment could be TRBD1, given 6 matching bases. Sequencing was carried out using PBMCs or a T cell subset sorted from them (not recorded which). The receptor was derived from an adult woman who had mild COVID-19 (a few samples of this study predate the infection). The sample titles of this study are shuffled in the database, so cell type and time point are left out; the donor was told from shared clones. The CDR3: CASTNIQGGEETQYF. The nucleotide sequence reads TGTGCCAGCACAAACATACAGGGTGGGGAAGAGACCCAGTACTTC.